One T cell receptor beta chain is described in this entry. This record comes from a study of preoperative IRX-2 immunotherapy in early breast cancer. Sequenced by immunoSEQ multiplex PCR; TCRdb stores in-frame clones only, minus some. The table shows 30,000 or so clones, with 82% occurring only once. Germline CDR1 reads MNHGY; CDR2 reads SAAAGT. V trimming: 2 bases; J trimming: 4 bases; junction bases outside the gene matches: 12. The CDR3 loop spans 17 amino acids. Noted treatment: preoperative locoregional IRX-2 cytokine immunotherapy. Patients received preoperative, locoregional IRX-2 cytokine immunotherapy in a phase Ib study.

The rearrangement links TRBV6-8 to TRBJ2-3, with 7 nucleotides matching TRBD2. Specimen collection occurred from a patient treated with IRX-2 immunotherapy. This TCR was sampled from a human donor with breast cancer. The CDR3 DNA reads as TGTGCCAGCAGTTACCGCCCTATAGCGGGTTGGGCAGATACGCAGTATTTT. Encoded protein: CASSYRPIAGWADTQYF.